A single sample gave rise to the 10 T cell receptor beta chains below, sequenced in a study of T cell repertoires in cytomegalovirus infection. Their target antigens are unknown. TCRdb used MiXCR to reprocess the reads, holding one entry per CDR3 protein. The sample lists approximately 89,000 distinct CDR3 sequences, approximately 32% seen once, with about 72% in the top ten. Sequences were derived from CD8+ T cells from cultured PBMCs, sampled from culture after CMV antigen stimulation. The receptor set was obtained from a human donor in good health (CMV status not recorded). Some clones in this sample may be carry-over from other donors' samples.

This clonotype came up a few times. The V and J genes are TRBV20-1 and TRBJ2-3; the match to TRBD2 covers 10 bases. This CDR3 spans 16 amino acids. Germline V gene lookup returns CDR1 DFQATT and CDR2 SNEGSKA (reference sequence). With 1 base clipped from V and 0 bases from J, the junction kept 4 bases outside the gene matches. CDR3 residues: CSARATSGVSTDTQYF. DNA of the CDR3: TGCAGTGCTAGAGCTACTAGCGGGGTGAGCACAGATACGCAGTATTTT.

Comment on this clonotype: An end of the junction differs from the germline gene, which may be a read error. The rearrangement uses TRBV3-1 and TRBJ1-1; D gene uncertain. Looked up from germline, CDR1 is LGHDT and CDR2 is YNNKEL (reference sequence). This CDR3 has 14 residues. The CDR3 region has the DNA TGTGCCAGCGGCCAAGAAGATGAATACACTGAAGCTTTCTTT. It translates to CASGQEDEYTEAFF.

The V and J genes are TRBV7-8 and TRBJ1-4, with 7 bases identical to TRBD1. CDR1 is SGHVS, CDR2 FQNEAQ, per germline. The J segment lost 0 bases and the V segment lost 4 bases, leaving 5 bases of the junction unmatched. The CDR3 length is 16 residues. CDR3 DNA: TGTGCCAGCAGCTCCACCGGGACAGCAACTAATGAAAAACTGTTTTTT. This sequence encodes CASSSTGTATNEKLFF.

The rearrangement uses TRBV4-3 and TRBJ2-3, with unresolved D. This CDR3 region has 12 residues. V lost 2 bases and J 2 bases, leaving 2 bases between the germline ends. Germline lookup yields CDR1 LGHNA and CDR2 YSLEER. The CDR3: CASSQTTDTQYF. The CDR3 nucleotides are TGCGCCAGCAGCCAAACCACAGATACGCAGTATTTT.

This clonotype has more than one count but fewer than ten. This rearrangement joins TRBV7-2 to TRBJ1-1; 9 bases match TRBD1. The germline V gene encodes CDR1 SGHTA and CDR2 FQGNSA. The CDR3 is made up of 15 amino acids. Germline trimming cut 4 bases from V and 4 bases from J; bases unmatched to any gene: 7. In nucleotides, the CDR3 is TGTGCCAGCAGCTCGATCGGGACAGGGAGCACTGAAGCTTTCTTT. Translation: CASSSIGTGSTEAFF. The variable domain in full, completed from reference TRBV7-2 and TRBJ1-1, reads GAGVSQSPSNKVTEKGKDVELRCDPISGHTALYWYRQSLGQGLEFLIYFQGNSAPDKSGLPSDRFSAERTGGSVSTLTIQRTQQEDSAVYLCASSSIGTGSTEAFFGQGTRLTVV.

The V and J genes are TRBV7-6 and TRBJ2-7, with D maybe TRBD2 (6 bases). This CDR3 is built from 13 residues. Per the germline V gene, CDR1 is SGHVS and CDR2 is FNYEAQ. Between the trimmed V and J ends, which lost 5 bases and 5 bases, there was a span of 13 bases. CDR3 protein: CASSHSTGDEQYF. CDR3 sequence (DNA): TGTGCCAGCAGCCACTCGACGGGGGACGAGCAGTACTTC.

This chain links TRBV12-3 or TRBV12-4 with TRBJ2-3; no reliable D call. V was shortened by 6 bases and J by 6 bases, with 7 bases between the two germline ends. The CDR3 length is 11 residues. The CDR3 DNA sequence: TGTGCCAGCAGCCGAGCGGATACGCAGTATTTT. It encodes CASSRADTQYF.

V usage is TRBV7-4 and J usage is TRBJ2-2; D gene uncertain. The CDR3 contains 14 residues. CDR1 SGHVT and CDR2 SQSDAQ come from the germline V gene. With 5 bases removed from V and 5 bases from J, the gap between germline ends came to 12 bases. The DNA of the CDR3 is TGTGCCAGCAGCAACACGGGCGGAACCGGGGAGCTGTTTTTT. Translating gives CASSNTGGTGELFF. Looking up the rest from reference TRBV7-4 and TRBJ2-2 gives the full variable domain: GAGVSQSPRYKVAKRGRDVALRCDSISGHVTLYWYRQTLGQGSEVLTYSQSDAQRDKSGRPSGRFSAERPERSVSTLKIQRTEQGDSAVYLCASSNTGGTGELFFGEGSRLTVL.

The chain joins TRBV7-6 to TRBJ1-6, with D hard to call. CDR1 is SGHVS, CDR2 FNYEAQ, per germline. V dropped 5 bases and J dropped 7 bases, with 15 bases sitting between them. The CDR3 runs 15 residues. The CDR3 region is CASSRTGPSNSPLHF. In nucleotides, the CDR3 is TGTGCCAGCAGCCGTACCGGGCCTTCGAATTCACCCCTCCACTTT.

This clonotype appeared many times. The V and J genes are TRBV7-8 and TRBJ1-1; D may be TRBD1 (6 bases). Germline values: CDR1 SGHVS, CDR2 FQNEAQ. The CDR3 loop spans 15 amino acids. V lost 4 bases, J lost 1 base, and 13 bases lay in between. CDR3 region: CASSSGGTPNTEAFF. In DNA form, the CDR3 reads TGTGCCAGCAGCTCGGGGGGGACACCGAACACTGAAGCTTTCTTT.